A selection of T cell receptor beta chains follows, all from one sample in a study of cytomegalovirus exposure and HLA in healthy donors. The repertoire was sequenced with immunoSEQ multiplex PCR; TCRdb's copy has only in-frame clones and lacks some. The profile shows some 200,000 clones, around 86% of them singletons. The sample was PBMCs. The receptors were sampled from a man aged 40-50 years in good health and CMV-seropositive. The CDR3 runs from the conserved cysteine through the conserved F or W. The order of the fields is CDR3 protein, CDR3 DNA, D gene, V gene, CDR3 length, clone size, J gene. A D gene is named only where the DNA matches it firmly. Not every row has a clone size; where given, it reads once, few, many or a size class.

CASSLRQGSEPQHF | TGTGCCAGCAGCTTACGACAGGGGTCCGAGCCCCAGCATTTT | TRBD1 | TRBV7-8 | 14 | NA | TRBJ1-5
CASSGRELFF | TGTGCCAGTAGTGGCCGGGAGCTGTTTTTT | NA | TRBV19 | 10 | NA | TRBJ2-2
CASSLGAGSSYEQYF | TGCGCCAGCAGCTTGGGGGCGGGTAGCTCCTACGAGCAGTACTTC | NA | TRBV5-1 | 15 | few | TRBJ2-7
CASSGRQGPYEQYF | TGTGCCAGCAGCGGACGACAGGGCCCCTACGAGCAGTACTTC | TRBD1 | TRBV9 | 14 | once | TRBJ2-7
CASSYQRLYGYTF | TGTGCCAGCAGTTACCAGCGTTTATATGGCTACACCTTC | NA | TRBV6-5 | 13 | NA | TRBJ1-2
CASSLLQGATQYF | TGTGCCAGCAGCTTATTACAGGGGGCGACCCAGTACTTC | TRBD1 | TRBV7-2 | 13 | NA | TRBJ2-5
CASRTDRPNYGYTF | TGTGCCAGCAGAACGGACAGACCTAACTATGGCTACACCTTC | NA | TRBV6-5 | 14 | NA | TRBJ1-2
CASREPPRAGVHEQYF | TGCGCCAGCAGAGAGCCCCCGAGGGCAGGGGTGCACGAGCAGTACTTC | NA | TRBV10-1 | 16 | NA | TRBJ2-7
CASSQGTGVTEAFF | TGCGCCAGCAGCCAGGGGACAGGGGTCACTGAAGCTTTCTTT | TRBD1 | TRBV4-3 | 14 | NA | TRBJ1-1
CSSSLETANTEAFF | TGTTCCAGCAGCTTAGAAACAGCCAACACTGAAGCTTTCTTT | NA | TRBV7-9 | 14 | NA | TRBJ1-1
CASSPRGDSYEQYF | TGTGCCAGCAGCCCCCGGGGGGATTCCTACGAGCAGTACTTC | TRBD2 | TRBV7-6 | 14 | few | TRBJ2-7
CASSQAGGNQPQHF | TGCGCCAGCAGCCAAGCAGGGGGCAATCAGCCCCAGCATTTT | NA | TRBV4-3 | 14 | few | TRBJ1-5
CASSHRDETQYF | TGTGCCAGCAGCCACAGGGATGAGACCCAGTACTTC | NA | TRBV7-9 | 12 | NA | TRBJ2-5
CASSFRLLSEEQYF | TGTGCCAGCAGCTTTCGCCTTCTTAGTGAAGAGCAGTACTTC | NA | TRBV7-9 | 14 | NA | TRBJ2-7
CASSTDRANNQPQHF | TGTGCCAGCAGCACCGACAGGGCGAACAATCAGCCCCAGCATTTT | TRBD1 | TRBV7-9 | 15 | NA | TRBJ1-5
CASSLFGQAVGTQYF | TGTGCCAGCAGCTTGTTCGGACAGGCCGTAGGGACCCAGTACTTC | TRBD1 | TRBV5-4 | 15 | NA | TRBJ2-5
CASSSDGAYEQYF | TGTGCCAGCAGTTCGGACGGGGCCTACGAGCAGTACTTC | NA | TRBV6-6 | 13 | NA | TRBJ2-7
CASSLDRVYGYTF | TGCGCCAGCAGCCTGGACAGGGTCTATGGCTACACCTTC | TRBD1 | TRBV5-1 | 13 | NA | TRBJ1-2
CASSLGGVTGELFF | TGTGCCAGCAGCTTAGGGGGGGTCACCGGGGAGCTGTTTTTT | NA | TRBV7-2 | 14 | few | TRBJ2-2
CASSQQLAGGTYEQYF | TGCGCCAGCAGCCAACAGCTAGCGGGGGGTACCTACGAGCAGTACTTC | TRBD2 | TRBV4-1 | 16 | NA | TRBJ2-7
CAWSAGQGGGTEAFF | TGTGCCTGGAGTGCGGGACAGGGCGGAGGCACTGAAGCTTTCTTT | TRBD1 | TRBV30 | 15 | NA | TRBJ1-1
CASSFPGGPAEGRQETQYF | TGTGCCAGCAGCTTCCCTGGGGGCCCAGCCGAGGGGCGCCAAGAGACCCAGTACTTC | NA | TRBV7-2 | 19 | NA | TRBJ2-5
CASSRQFEAFF | TGTGCCAGCAGTAGACAGTTTGAAGCTTTCTTT | NA | TRBV28 | 11 | NA | TRBJ1-1
CASSWTASGEQYF | TGTGCCAGCAGCTGGACAGCTTCAGGCGAGCAGTACTTC | NA | TRBV7-2 | 13 | few | TRBJ2-7
CASSYEGGLFNEQFF | TGTGCCAGCAGCTACGAGGGCGGCCTGTTTAATGAGCAGTTCTTC | NA | TRBV13 | 15 | NA | TRBJ2-1
CASSARQGPGEQYF | TGTGCCAGCAGCGCCCGACAGGGGCCAGGAGAGCAGTACTTC | TRBD1 | TRBV9 | 14 | NA | TRBJ2-7
CASSLPGHLGYTF | TGTGCCAGCAGCTTACCGGGACACCTTGGCTACACCTTC | NA | TRBV7-9 | 13 | once | TRBJ1-2
CASRGGPTRQGEQYF | TGTGCCAGCAGGGGGGGACCGACCAGACAAGGGGAGCAGTACTTC | NA | TRBV6-1 | 15 | NA | TRBJ2-7
CASMDRASMNTEAFF | TGTGCCAGCATGGACAGGGCTTCGATGAACACTGAAGCTTTCTTT | TRBD1 | TRBV5-6 | 15 | NA | TRBJ1-1
CASSINGGANTGELFF | TGCGCCAGCAGCATCAACGGGGGGGCCAACACCGGGGAGCTGTTTTTT | TRBD2 | TRBV5-1 | 16 | NA | TRBJ2-2
CASSFRDRSGYTF | TGTGCCAGCAGCTTCCGGGACAGGAGTGGCTACACCTTC | TRBD1 | TRBV5-6 | 13 | NA | TRBJ1-2
CASRPRDRVTGELFF | TGTGCCAGCAGACCCCGGGACAGGGTGACCGGGGAGCTGTTTTTT | TRBD1 | TRBV2 | 15 | NA | TRBJ2-2
CASSEGTGRSTDTQYF | TGTGCCAGCAGCGAAGGGACAGGGAGAAGCACAGATACGCAGTATTTT | TRBD1 | TRBV11-2 | 16 | NA | TRBJ2-3
CASSVAQDSGANVLTF | TGTGCCAGCAGCGTAGCTCAGGACTCTGGGGCCAACGTCCTGACTTTC | NA | TRBV9 | 16 | NA | TRBJ2-6
CASSRDRQKGGNQPQHF | TGTGCCAGTAGTAGGGACAGGCAAAAAGGAGGCAATCAGCCCCAGCATTTT | TRBD1 | TRBV19 | 17 | NA | TRBJ1-5
CASSASRTQYF | TGTGCCAGCAGTGCTAGTCGGACCCAGTACTTC | NA | TRBV6-1 | 11 | NA | TRBJ2-5
CASSKDRGGGYTF | TGTGCCAGCAGCAAGGACAGGGGGGGTGGCTACACCTTC | NA | TRBV21-1 | 13 | NA | TRBJ1-2
CATQGQNSYEQYF | TGTGCCACCCAGGGACAGAACTCCTACGAGCAGTACTTC | TRBD1 | TRBV19 | 13 | NA | TRBJ2-7
CASGRQGGDEQFF | TGTGCTAGTGGGCGACAGGGTGGGGATGAGCAGTTCTTC | TRBD1 | TRBV12-5 | 13 | NA | TRBJ2-1
CASSLGQGLFGGYTF | TGTGCCAGCAGCTTAGGGCAGGGTCTGTTCGGTGGCTACACCTTC | NA | TRBV7-2 | 15 | once | TRBJ1-2
CASSPLAGGLSYEQYF | TGTGCCAGCTCACCACTTGCGGGGGGGTTATCCTACGAGCAGTACTTC | TRBD2 | TRBV18 | 16 | NA | TRBJ2-7
CASSSRQRASYEQYF | TGTGCCAGCAGTTCTCGACAGCGGGCCTCCTACGAGCAGTACTTC | NA | TRBV6-6 | 15 | NA | TRBJ2-7
CASSDRLAWEQYF | TGTGCCAGCAGTGACAGACTAGCGTGGGAGCAGTACTTC | TRBD2 | TRBV27 | 13 | NA | TRBJ2-7
CASSIAQTNTGELFF | TGTGCCAGTAGTATAGCCCAAACGAACACCGGGGAGCTGTTTTTT | NA | TRBV19 | 15 | NA | TRBJ2-2
CASSQDPGGSGNTIYF | TGCGCCAGCAGCCAAGATCCAGGGGGCTCAGGAAACACCATATATTTT | TRBD1 | TRBV4-3 | 16 | NA | TRBJ1-3
CASSLGQGLDTEAFF | TGTGCCAGCAGCTTAGGACAGGGCCTGGACACTGAAGCTTTCTTT | TRBD1 | TRBV7-2 | 15 | NA | TRBJ1-1
CASSYRVGGSQLGELFF | TGTGCCAGCAGCTACCGGGTGGGGGGGTCCCAACTCGGGGAGCTGTTTTTT | TRBD2 | TRBV7-6 | 17 | NA | TRBJ2-2
CASRRRGDTEAFF | TGTGCCAGCAGAAGACGGGGGGACACTGAAGCTTTCTTT | NA | TRBV7-2 | 13 | NA | TRBJ1-1
CASSLEGGGALGYTF | TGTGCCAGCAGCCTAGAGGGAGGGGGGGCATTGGGCTACACCTTC | NA | TRBV11-2 | 15 | NA | TRBJ1-2